A single sample is the source of the 3 T cell receptor beta chains below, sequenced in a study of blood T cell repertoires in COVID-19. This table comes from immunoSEQ multiplex PCR, and its TCRdb copy is limited to in-frame clones, with some not included. The sample lists 95,000 to 110,000 clones, 80% to 90% occurring once. Sequenced: peripheral blood. Source of these receptors: a man aged 55 to 70 with acute or convalescent COVID-19.

The chain carries TRBV3-1 (or the pseudogene TRBV3-2) and TRBJ1-1, with unresolved D. This CDR3 is 15 amino acids long. In germline, CDR1 is LGHDT, CDR2 YNNKEL (reference sequence). With 0 bases removed from V and 3 bases from J, the gap between germline ends came to 11 bases. The CDR3, as DNA: TGTGCCAGCAGCCAAGAGAGGGCGCGGGACACTGAAGCTTTCTTT. Translated, it gives CASSQERARDTEAFF.

The chain has TRBV5-1 and TRBJ2-1; 15 nucleotides match TRBD2. The germline V gene has CDR1 SGHRS and CDR2 YFSETQ. V shed 5 bases, J shed 4 bases, and the junction held 4 bases outside the gene matches. The CDR3 loop spans 16 amino acids. CDR3 sequence reads: CASSFGLAGGYNEQFF. The CDR3 DNA reads as TGCGCCAGCAGTTTTGGACTAGCGGGGGGGTACAATGAGCAGTTCTTC.

This chain connects TRBV6-5 to TRBJ2-3; tentatively, D is TRBD1 (8 bases). The CDR3 has 14 amino acids. CDR1 is MNHEY and CDR2 is SVGAGI in the germline V gene. Trimming cost V 2 bases and J 6 bases, with 12 bases left between them. In DNA, the CDR3 is TGTGCCAGCAGTTACCAACAGGGGGGGGATACGCAGTATTTT. It yields the protein CASSYQQGGDTQYF.